Listed below are T cell receptor beta chains from one sample, sequenced in a study of cytomegalovirus exposure and HLA in healthy donors. Assay: immunoSEQ multiplex PCR; the TCRdb copy retains only in-frame clones and omits some. There are 300,000 to 400,000 clones in the sample; roughly 89% occur only once, and under 0.9% lies in the top ten. Sequences were obtained from PBMCs. The receptor source for this set is a young woman in good health and CMV-seronegative. The CDR3 runs from the conserved cysteine through the conserved F or W. The D gene is left open where the match is weak. Rows may omit the clone size; those that give it use once, few, many or a size class.

d_call j_call clone_size v_call cdr3_aa cdr3_nt
TRBD2 TRBJ2-1 NA TRBV10-3 CAISGTSGGYNEQFF TGTGCCATCAGTGGGACTAGCGGGGGGTACAATGAGCAGTTCTTC
NA TRBJ2-7 NA TRBV6-1 CASHYEQYF TGTGCCAGCCACTACGAGCAGTACTTC
TRBD1 TRBJ2-5 NA TRBV4-1 CASSPRDRGHETQYF TGCGCCAGCAGCCCCCGGGACAGGGGGCACGAGACCCAGTACTTC
NA TRBJ2-7 NA TRBV29-1 CSVVSPDSSYEQYF TGCAGCGTTGTATCCCCAGACAGCTCCTACGAGCAGTACTTC
NA TRBJ2-7 NA TRBV18 CASSPPRGRTYEQYF TGTGCCAGCTCACCCCCCCGAGGGCGGACCTACGAGCAGTACTTC
NA TRBJ2-3 NA TRBV28 CASNREWVPDTQYF TGTGCCAGCAATCGGGAATGGGTCCCAGATACGCAGTATTTT
TRBD1 TRBJ1-3 once TRBV2 CASAFLGQGHTIYF TGTGCCAGCGCCTTCTTGGGACAGGGACACACCATATATTTT
NA TRBJ1-1 NA TRBV14 CASSYPTGGNTEAFF TGTGCCAGCAGCTATCCGACAGGAGGGAACACTGAAGCTTTCTTT
NA TRBJ2-1 NA TRBV7-9 CASSVAGDEQFF TGTGCCAGCAGTGTAGCCGGGGATGAGCAGTTCTTC
TRBD2 TRBJ2-1 NA TRBV6-1 CASSEGVTSGKGNEQFF TGTGCCAGCAGTGAAGGGGTGACTAGCGGGAAAGGCAATGAGCAGTTCTTC
NA TRBJ2-7 NA TRBV2 CASRRTGSSYEQYF TGTGCCAGCAGACGAACCGGTAGCAGCTACGAGCAGTACTTC
TRBD2 TRBJ2-3 NA TRBV7-2 CASSTSGASTDTQYF TGTGCCAGCTCGACTAGCGGGGCTAGCACAGATACGCAGTATTTT
TRBD2 TRBJ2-2 NA TRBV30 CAQPRLAGAGAGELFF TGTGCCCAACCTCGACTAGCGGGGGCCGGAGCCGGGGAGCTGTTTTTT
NA TRBJ1-3 NA TRBV29-1 CSVETGTLGNTIYF TGCAGCGTTGAAACAGGGACCCTGGGAAACACCATATATTTT
NA TRBJ2-7 NA TRBV21-1 CASTGTGWAEQYF TGTGCCAGCACTGGGACAGGATGGGCCGAGCAGTACTTC
NA TRBJ2-6 NA TRBV11-2 CASNPWTGSGANVLTF TGTGCCAGCAACCCCTGGACTGGCTCTGGGGCCAACGTCCTGACTTTC
NA TRBJ2-7 NA TRBV10-3 CAISSRDTLSF TGTGCCATCTCTTCCCGGGACACCCTTAGTTTC
TRBD2 TRBJ2-1 few TRBV4-2 CASSQGKGTSGTNEQFF TGTGCCAGCAGCCAGGGCAAAGGGACTAGCGGTACAAATGAGCAGTTCTTC
NA TRBJ2-3 NA TRBV6-1 CASSLRGARTDTQYF TGTGCCAGCAGTCTACGGGGGGCTCGCACAGATACGCAGTATTTT
TRBD1 TRBJ1-5 few TRBV28 CASSFGGQAPQPQHF TGTGCCAGCAGTTTCGGTGGACAGGCCCCCCAGCCCCAGCATTTT
TRBD2 TRBJ2-1 NA TRBV4-1 CASSQGVAGAYNEQFF TGCGCCAGCAGCCAAGGAGTAGCGGGGGCCTACAATGAGCAGTTCTTC
TRBD2 TRBJ2-7 NA TRBV11-2 CASSLVGGGYEQYF TGTGCCAGCAGCTTAGTCGGGGGAGGGTACGAGCAGTACTTC
NA TRBJ2-7 NA TRBV19 CASSIDQSSVAYEQYF TGTGCCAGTAGTATAGATCAGTCTAGCGTGGCCTACGAGCAGTACTTC
TRBD1 TRBJ1-5 NA TRBV2 CASAGGVNNQPQHF TGTGCCAGCGCAGGGGGAGTGAACAATCAGCCCCAGCATTTT
TRBD2 TRBJ2-5 NA TRBV2 CASSGLAGGQQETQYF TGTGCCAGCAGTGGGCTAGCGGGGGGGCAGCAAGAGACCCAGTACTTC
NA TRBJ1-1 NA TRBV10-3 CAISESDRWRAFF TGTGCCATCAGTGAGTCTGACAGGTGGAGGGCTTTCTTT
NA TRBJ1-5 NA TRBV10-2 CASSDLGGLNNQPQHF TGCGCCAGCAGTGACCTCGGGGGTCTGAACAATCAGCCCCAGCATTTT
NA TRBJ1-5 NA TRBV28 CASSLMAGYQPQHF TGTGCCAGCAGTTTAATGGCAGGTTATCAGCCCCAGCATTTT
NA TRBJ1-2 NA TRBV5-1 CASSNQGVLDGYTF TGCGCCAGCAGCAACCAGGGTGTTCTGGATGGCTACACCTTC
NA TRBJ1-2 NA TRBV7-2 CASSLGRKYGYTF TGTGCCAGCAGCTTAGGGCGGAAATATGGCTACACCTTC
TRBD2 TRBJ2-6 NA TRBV19 CASTPRGGLGGANVLTF TGTGCCAGTACCCCTCGGGGGGGGCTTGGTGGGGCCAACGTCCTGACTTTC
NA TRBJ1-1 NA TRBV5-1 CASRTRQDTEAFF TGCGCCAGCAGAACCAGGCAGGACACTGAAGCTTTCTTT
NA TRBJ2-7 NA TRBV6-1 CASSDGGGYYEQYF TGTGCCAGCAGTGATGGGGGGGGCTACTACGAGCAGTACTTC
NA TRBJ2-1 NA TRBV7-3 CASSLLAFGSSYNEQFF TGTGCCAGCAGCCTATTAGCTTTCGGTAGCTCCTACAATGAGCAGTTCTTC
TRBD2 TRBJ2-5 NA TRBV4-2 CASSRGTSGGETQYF TGTGCCAGCAGCCGAGGGACTAGCGGGGGAGAGACCCAGTACTTC
NA TRBJ2-6 once TRBV27 CASSLRDSLSGANVLTF TGTGCCAGCAGTCTCCGGGACTCCCTCTCTGGGGCCAACGTCCTGACTTTC
NA TRBJ2-7 NA TRBV18 CASSPTGSYEQYF TGTGCCAGCTCACCGACAGGTTCTTACGAGCAGTACTTC
TRBD1 TRBJ2-7 NA TRBV5-1 CASSLGGTGGSYEQYF TGCGCCAGCAGCTTGGGCGGGACAGGGGGCTCCTACGAGCAGTACTTC
NA TRBJ2-5 NA TRBV27 CASSSLETQYF TGTGCCAGCAGTTCCCTGGAGACCCAGTACTTC
NA TRBJ1-1 NA TRBV12-5 CASGLVPGTEAFF TGTGCTAGTGGTTTGGTACCGGGGACTGAAGCTTTCTTT
TRBD1 TRBJ2-5 NA TRBV6-4 CASSDTPGGQETQYF TGTGCCAGCAGTGACACTCCAGGGGGCCAAGAGACCCAGTACTTC
NA TRBJ2-1 NA TRBV7-9 CASSEDYNEQFF TGTGCCAGCAGCGAGGATTACAATGAGCAGTTCTTC
TRBD1 TRBJ1-2 NA TRBV2 CASRTRTGANYGYTF TGTGCCAGCAGGACCCGGACAGGAGCTAACTATGGCTACACCTTC
TRBD2 TRBJ2-1 NA TRBV27 CASSRSAGSRDEQFF TGTGCCAGCAGTCGATCAGCGGGGTCGAGGGATGAGCAGTTCTTC
NA TRBJ1-2 NA TRBV7-8 CASSVDTGGYTF TGTGCCAGCAGTGTGGACACAGGAGGCTACACCTTC
TRBD1 TRBJ2-3 once TRBV13 CASRFVQGATDTQYF TGTGCCAGCAGATTCGTACAGGGGGCGACAGATACGCAGTATTTT
NA TRBJ1-3 NA TRBV5-8 CASSLRPRPLGNTIYF TGTGCCAGCAGCTTGCGTCCGAGGCCCCTCGGTAACACCATATATTTT
NA TRBJ1-1 NA TRBV7-8 CASSLGRLNTEAFF TGTGCCAGCAGCTTAGGGCGGTTGAACACTGAAGCTTTCTTT